A single sample gave rise to the 13 T cell receptor beta chains below, sequenced in a study of sequential checkpoint blockade in melanoma. Specified treatment: randomized to nivolumab then ipilimumab (arm A) or the reverse (arm B). Sequencing used immunoSEQ multiplex PCR; TCRdb keeps in-frame clones, though not all of them. The sample holds about 18,000 clones; around 68% are singletons and the top ten take under 20%. The source material was CD8+ T cells sorted from blood (inferred from file names), sampled from a patient given nivolumab and ipilimumab in sequence. All receptors come from a human donor with melanoma.

V usage is TRBV28 and J usage is TRBJ2-7, with a tentative D call TRBD1 (5 bases). Trimming pared 4 bases from V and 3 bases from J, leaving 10 bases between. The CDR3 length is 13 residues. The V gene's germline CDR1 is MDHEN and CDR2 SYDVKM. In nucleotides, the CDR3 is TGTGCCAGCAGTTCAGGGCTGGTCTACGAGCAGTACTTC. It is translated as CASSSGLVYEQYF.

The V call is TRBV4-1, the J call TRBJ2-1; D not resolved. CDR1 MGHRA and CDR2 YSYEKL come from the germline V gene. The length of the CDR3 is 16 residues. V was clipped by 0 bases and J by 0 bases, with 9 bases between them. The CDR3 reads CASSQELRSSYNEQFF. Here the CDR3 DNA reads TGCGCCAGCAGCCAAGAGTTAAGGAGCTCCTACAATGAGCAGTTCTTC.

This clone was counted between two and nine times. The chain carries TRBV6-5 and TRBJ2-3; D is perhaps TRBD2 (6 bases). The germline CDR1 and CDR2 sequences are MNHEY and SVGAGI. The CDR3 extends over 15 amino acids. V lost 4 bases and J 4 bases, leaving 15 bases between the germline ends. The CDR3 spells CASSWTNSGADTQYF. DNA of the CDR3: TGTGCCAGCAGTTGGACTAATAGCGGCGCAGATACGCAGTATTTT.

This clone was observed once. The chain links TRBV13 to TRBJ1-2, with D uncertain. V gave up 5 bases and J gave up 4 bases, with 11 bases separating them. This CDR3 is 13 amino acids long. Looked up from germline, CDR1 is PRHDT and CDR2 is FYEKMQ (reference sequence). CDR3 in amino acids: CASSTSRGYGYTF. The CDR3 bases are TGTGCCAGCAGCACCAGTCGCGGCTATGGCTACACCTTC.

V is TRBV4-2 and J is TRBJ2-1, with TRBD2 identical over 10 bases. Germline CDR1 and CDR2: LGHNA and YNFKEQ. This CDR3 spans 19 amino acids. V dropped 0 bases and J dropped 0; count of bases not matched to a gene: 8. The CDR3 nucleotides are TGTGCCAGCAGCCAAGATTGGCTAGCGGGAGTCTTCTCCTACAATGAGCAGTTCTTC. Its translation: CASSQDWLAGVFSYNEQFF.

The J gene is TRBJ1-1, the V gene TRBV7-9, with TRBD1 identical over 7 bases. The CDR3 is 14 residues long. CDR1 and CDR2 (germline): SEHNR, FQNEAQ (reference sequence). J gave up 10 bases and V 2 bases, and 10 bases lay outside the gene matches. The CDR3 DNA reads as TGTGCCAGCAGCTTAACCCAGGGGGAAGTCGGAGCTTTCTTT. Its translation: CASSLTQGEVGAFF.

V gene TRBV7-8 combines with J gene TRBJ2-7; D perhaps matches TRBD2 (6 bases). The germline CDR1 and CDR2 sequences are SGHVS and FQNEAQ. V lost 5 bases to trimming and J lost 3 bases, with 20 bases between them. The CDR3 runs 16 residues. The CDR3: CASSNAGWAGLYEQYF. CDR3 DNA: TGTGCCAGCAGCAACGCAGGTTGGGCGGGGCTCTACGAGCAGTACTTC.

This clone was seen more than once but under ten times. The chain uses TRBV5-5 and TRBJ1-2, with a possible D match to TRBD1 (5 bases). From germline, CDR1 is SGHKS and CDR2 YYEKEE (reference sequence). This CDR3 spans 16 amino acids. Trimming took 3 bases from V and 13 from J, leaving 28 bases between them. CDR3 in DNA: TGTGCCAGCAGCTCCCCGGGCAGCCCACCGTCGGGGGAAGGCACCTTC. This encodes CASSSPGSPPSGEGTF. Combining the CDR3 with reference TRBV5-5 and TRBJ1-2 gives the whole variable domain DAGVTQSPTHLIKTRGQQVTLRCSPISGHKSVSWYQQVLGQGPQFIFQYYEKEERGRGNFPDRFSARQFPNYSSELNVNALLLGDSALYLCASSSPGSPPSGEGTFGSGTRLTVV.

The chain is built from TRBV6-5 and TRBJ2-2; D unclear. The V and J ends lost 1 base and 2 bases respectively, with 8 bases between them. Germline-derived CDR1 and CDR2 are MNHEY and SVGAGI. The CDR3 covers 15 residues. Here the CDR3 DNA reads TGTGCCAGCAGTTACTATGGCAGTAACACCGGGGAGCTGTTTTTT. It codes for CASSYYGSNTGELFF.

V is TRBV7-3 and J is TRBJ2-3; 10 positions match TRBD2. V shed 5 bases and J 1 base; nucleotides not matched to a gene: 3. This CDR3 contains 15 residues. In germline, CDR1 is SGHTA, CDR2 FQGTGA. CDR3 sequence (DNA): TGTGCCAGCAGCCCTGGGACTAGCGGCACAGATACGCAGTATTTT. Its translation is CASSPGTSGTDTQYF.

The chain uses TRBV5-1 and TRBJ2-3; 10 positions match TRBD1. Per germline, CDR1 SGHRS and CDR2 YFSETQ. V trimming: 3 bases; J trimming: 3 bases; junction bases outside the gene matches: 7. The CDR3 is 16 amino acids. The CDR3 here is CASSSTGTGETDTQYF. The CDR3 nucleotides read TGCGCCAGCAGCTCGACCGGGACAGGGGAGACAGATACGCAGTATTTT.

The genes are TRBV15 and TRBJ2-7; D is possibly TRBD1 (6 bases). This CDR3 has 14 amino acids. Germline CDR1 LNHNV, CDR2 YYDKDF (reference sequence). The V end was cut by 0 bases, the J end by 3 bases, with 9 bases between. The CDR3 region has the DNA TGTGCCACCAGCAGAGACGGCAGGGGCTACGAGCAGTACTTC. The encoded protein is CATSRDGRGYEQYF.

This chain links TRBV18 with TRBJ2-1, with TRBD1 matching over 7 bases. Germline CDR1 is KGHSH and CDR2 is LQKENI. Trimming removed 1 base from V and 0 bases from J; junction bases left unmatched: 6. There are 17 residues in the CDR3. As DNA, the CDR3 is TGTGCCAGCTCACCACGTGGACAGGCCAGCTCCTACAATGAGCAGTTCTTC. This encodes CASSPRGQASSYNEQFF.